This T cell receptor (beta chain) was sequenced in a study of Ad26.COV2.S vaccination and SARS-CoV-2 variants. About the study: The COV1001 Ad26.COV2.S trial arm included the donor.

Sequencing was performed with immunoSEQ multiplex PCR; in TCRdb, only in-frame clones are kept and a portion is missing. The data show a few hundred thousand clones, roughly 87% seen once. In the case of this clone: What it binds is unknown.

V was pared by 2 bases and J by 2 bases, with 13 bases between. Germline V gene data show CDR1 as MNHEY and CDR2 as SMNVEV (reference sequence). CDR3 length: 16 amino acids. The treatment here: around 19 received Ad26.COV2.S at low or high dose, single or two shots; about 5 received placebo; per-sample allocation not given. Material that was analyzed had been drawn on day 63 after the first vaccine or placebo injection. An adult donor aged 18-55 years was enrolled in Boston. Points from the study as a whole: Among vaccine recipients, spike-specific TCR breadth exceeded that of placebo recipients.

The sample consisted of peripheral blood, taken in a trial of Ad26.COV2.S vaccine versus placebo. The clonotype originates from a person between 18 and 59 years old who received the Ad26.COV2.S COVID-19 vaccine or a placebo. The V gene is TRBV27, the J gene TRBJ1-5; weak D call: TRBD1 (5 bases). CDR3 residues: CASSLVSGYRNQPQHF. In DNA, the CDR3 is TGTGCCAGCAGTTTAGTGTCAGGGTATCGCAATCAGCCCCAGCATTTT.